One sample yielded the 12 T cell receptor beta chains listed below, sequenced in a study of response to subunit inactivated influenza vaccine. MiXCR, applied by TCRdb to the RT-PCR reads, yields one record per CDR3 protein. Among hundreds of thousands of distinct CDR3 sequences listed, 15% to 18% were seen once. This specimen was PBMCs from blood, taken about 11 days after vaccination. The source is a man over 45 who received an inactivated influenza vaccine.

The V and J genes are TRBV20-1 and TRBJ2-3; D not resolved. The CDR3 spans 13 residues. In germline, CDR1 is DFQATT, CDR2 SNEGSKA (reference sequence). V shed 5 bases and J shed 1 base, with 10 bases lying between them. This CDR3 is CSAVPVGTDTQYF. Written as DNA, the CDR3 is TGCAGTGCTGTCCCGGTGGGCACAGATACGCAGTATTTT.

In DNA form, the CDR3 reads TGCAGTGCTAATAAGGGCGGGAGAGATACGCAGTATTTT. Its protein product is CSANKGGRDTQYF. The chain couples TRBV20-1 to TRBJ2-3; the match to TRBD2 covers 7 bases. Trimming took 4 bases from V and 5 from J; bases not matched to a gene: 6. Germline V gene lookup returns CDR1 DFQATT and CDR2 SNEGSKA (reference sequence). This CDR3 comprises 13 residues.

This clonotype was seen a few times. The chain links TRBV6-1 to TRBJ1-5, with no clear D. The CDR3 has 15 residues. Trimming stripped 2 bases from V and 3 bases from J, with 11 bases between. Per germline, CDR1 MNHNS and CDR2 SASEGT. The CDR3: CASSEFGRLNQPQHF. The CDR3 DNA sequence: TGTGCCAGCAGTGAATTTGGCAGACTCAATCAGCCCCAGCATTTT.

This clonotype was found a few times. A read error may be the cause here, since a much bigger clone is one base away. The chain is built from TRBV20-1 and TRBJ2-5, with a tentative D call TRBD2 (6 bases). This CDR3 has 13 amino acids. Germline CDR1 DFQATT, CDR2 SNEGSKA (reference sequence). V gave up 2 bases and J gave up 2 bases, with 9 bases separating them. The CDR3 here is CSARLAQQETQYF. CDR3 DNA sequence: TGCAGTGCTAGACTAGCGCAACAAGAGACCCAGTACTTC.

The chain links TRBV20-1 to TRBJ2-5; possible D gene TRBD2, 5 bases. Trimming pared 6 bases from V and 11 bases from J, leaving 22 bases between. The CDR3 consists of 13 residues. Germline assignment: CDR1 DFQATT and CDR2 SNEGSKA (reference sequence). The CDR3 DNA is TGCAGTGCCCCTTCACAGCGGACGAAGGTGCAGTACTTC. Its protein product is CSAPSQRTKVQYF.

This clonotype appeared a few times. The chain combines TRBV3-1 with TRBJ2-5, with 9 bases matching TRBD2. The V and J ends lost 7 bases and 5 bases, in that order; junction bases with no gene match: 17. CDR1 and CDR2 (germline): LGHDT, YNNKEL (reference sequence). CDR3 length: 17 amino acids. CDR3 in DNA: TGTGCCAGCACTTCAAGCAGTGGCGGGGGGGCGGGGGAGACCCAGTACTTC. Translating gives CASTSSSGGGAGETQYF.

This clonotype has just a few counts. This chain uses TRBV9 with TRBJ1-2; a possible D gene is TRBD1 (6 bases). V was cut by 2 bases and J by 2 bases, with 7 bases left in between. There are 13 residues in the CDR3. The germline V gene encodes CDR1 SGDLS and CDR2 YYNGEE. CDR3 sequence (DNA): TGTGCCAGCAGCGTCCAGGGGAACTATGGCTACACCTTC. Protein product: CASSVQGNYGYTF.

J is TRBJ2-2 and V is TRBV4-2; TRBD2 matches 7 bases. J lost 6 bases, V lost 2 bases, and 6 bases had no gene match. The germline CDR1 and CDR2 sequences are LGHNA and YNFKEQ. The CDR3 contains 15 residues. CDR3 loop: CASSQKGTISGELFF. The DNA for the CDR3 is TGTGCCAGCAGCCAAAAAGGGACTATCTCCGGGGAGCTGTTTTTT.

This clonotype was counted only a few times. The J gene is TRBJ2-4, the V gene TRBV12-3 or TRBV12-4; TRBD2 is a possible D gene (6 bases). The V end lost 7 bases, the J end lost 4 bases, and 14 bases lay between the germline ends. The length of the CDR3 is 14 residues. CDR3 in DNA: TGTGCCAGCATGGGACTGGCGGCGAAAAACATTCAGTACTTC. It specifies CASMGLAAKNIQYF.

This sequence joins TRBV20-1 and TRBJ2-1; TRBD1 matches 8 bases. The trim removed 6 bases at V and 5 bases at J, leaving 9 bases unmatched. Germline loops: CDR1 DFQATT, CDR2 SNEGSKA (reference sequence). This CDR3 is built from 14 residues. The CDR3 is CSAKPGQVNNEQFF. The CDR3 DNA reads as TGCAGTGCGAAACCGGGACAGGTAAACAATGAGCAGTTCTTC.

The rearrangement links TRBV5-1 to TRBJ2-2; 11 bases map to TRBD2. Trimming took 4 bases from V and 10 from J; bases not matched to a gene: 9. CDR1 is SGHRS and CDR2 is YFSETQ in the germline V gene. The CDR3 is 15 amino acids. In DNA form, the CDR3 reads TGCGCCAGCAGCGAAGGGCTAGCGGGAGGCGCGGAGCTGTTTTTT. Amino acids: CASSEGLAGGAELFF. The variable domain in full, completed from reference TRBV5-1 and TRBJ2-2, reads KAGVTQTPRYLIKTRGQQVTLSCSPISGHRSVSWYQQTPGQGLQFLFEYFSETQRNKGNFPGRFSGRQFSNSRSEMNVSTLELGDSALYLCASSEGLAGGAELFFGEGSRLTVL.

The rearrangement uses TRBV4-1 and TRBJ2-7; no reliable D call. The V gene's germline CDR1 is MGHRA and CDR2 YSYEKL. The germline V and J ends were trimmed by 4 bases and 2 bases, with 15 bases remaining between them. CDR3 length: 15 residues. CDR3 in amino acids: CASSPLRLNTYEQYF. The CDR3 region has the DNA TGCGCCAGCAGCCCACTAAGGTTAAATACCTACGAGCAGTACTTC.